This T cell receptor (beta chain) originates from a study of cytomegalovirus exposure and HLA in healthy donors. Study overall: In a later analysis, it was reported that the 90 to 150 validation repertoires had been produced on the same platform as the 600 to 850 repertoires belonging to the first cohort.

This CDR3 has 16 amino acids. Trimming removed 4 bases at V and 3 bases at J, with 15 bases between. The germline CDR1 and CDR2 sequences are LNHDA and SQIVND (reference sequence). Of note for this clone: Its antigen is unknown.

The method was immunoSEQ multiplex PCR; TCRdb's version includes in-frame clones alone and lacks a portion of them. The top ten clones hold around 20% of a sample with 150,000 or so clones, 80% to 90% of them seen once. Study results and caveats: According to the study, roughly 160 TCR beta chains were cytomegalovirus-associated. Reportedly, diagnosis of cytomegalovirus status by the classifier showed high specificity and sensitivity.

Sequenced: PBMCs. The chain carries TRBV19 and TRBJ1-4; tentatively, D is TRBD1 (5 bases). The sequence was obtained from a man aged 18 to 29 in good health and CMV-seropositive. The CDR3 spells CASSRTPGGANEKLFF. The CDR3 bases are TGTGCCAGTAGTAGGACGCCCGGGGGGGCTAATGAAAAACTGTTTTTT.